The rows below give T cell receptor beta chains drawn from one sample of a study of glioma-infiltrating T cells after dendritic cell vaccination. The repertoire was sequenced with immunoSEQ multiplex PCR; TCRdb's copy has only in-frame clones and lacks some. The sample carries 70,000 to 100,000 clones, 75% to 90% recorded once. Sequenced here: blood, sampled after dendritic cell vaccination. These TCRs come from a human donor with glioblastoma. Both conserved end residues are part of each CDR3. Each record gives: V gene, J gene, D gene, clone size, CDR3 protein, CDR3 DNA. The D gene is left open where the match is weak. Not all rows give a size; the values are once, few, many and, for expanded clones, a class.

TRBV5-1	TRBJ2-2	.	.	CASQMQDNTGELFF	TGCGCCAGCCAGATGCAGGATAACACCGGGGAGCTGTTTTTT
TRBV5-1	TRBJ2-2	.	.	CASSLAQGPVGGELFF	TGCGCCAGCAGCTTGGCTCAGGGTCCTGTCGGCGGGGAGCTGTTTTTT
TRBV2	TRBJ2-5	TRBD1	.	CASGGQQETQYF	TGTGCCAGCGGGGGACAGCAAGAGACCCAGTACTTC
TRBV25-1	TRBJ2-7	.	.	CASSEPSRGTASEQYF	TGTGCCAGCAGCGAGCCTTCTAGGGGAACCGCCAGCGAGCAGTACTTC
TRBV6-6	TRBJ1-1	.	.	CASSYSGQSGPEAFF	TGTGCCAGCAGTTACAGTGGACAGTCGGGGCCTGAAGCTTTCTTT
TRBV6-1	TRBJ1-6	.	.	CASSDGRKGDNSPLHF	TGTGCCAGCAGTGACGGTCGGAAAGGGGATAATTCACCCCTCCACTTT
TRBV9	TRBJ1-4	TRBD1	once	CASSVETGGEKLFF	TGTGCCAGCAGCGTTGAGACAGGGGGCGAAAAACTGTTTTTT
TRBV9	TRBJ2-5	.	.	CASSVVDSAWETQYF	TGTGCCAGCAGCGTAGTTGATAGCGCCTGGGAGACCCAGTACTTC
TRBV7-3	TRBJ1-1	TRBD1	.	CASASGTGITEAFF	TGTGCCAGCGCCTCCGGGACAGGGATCACTGAAGCTTTCTTT
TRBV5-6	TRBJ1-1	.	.	CASSLVGLSNTEAFF	TGTGCCAGCAGCTTGGTGGGACTGTCGAACACTGAAGCTTTCTTT
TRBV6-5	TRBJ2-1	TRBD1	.	CASSYRQGLSYNEQFF	TGTGCCAGCAGTTACCGACAGGGTTTGTCCTACAATGAGCAGTTCTTC
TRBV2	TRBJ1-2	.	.	CASRESGVLNYGYTF	TGTGCCAGCAGAGAGTCAGGGGTTCTCAACTATGGCTACACCTTC
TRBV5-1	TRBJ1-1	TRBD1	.	CASSERQGGGTEAFF	TGCGCCAGCAGCGAAAGACAGGGCGGGGGGACTGAAGCTTTCTTT
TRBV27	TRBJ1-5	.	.	CASSPLAGGQPQHF	TGTGCCAGCAGTCCTCTTGCGGGGGGTCAGCCCCAGCATTTT
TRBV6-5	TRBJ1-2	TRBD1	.	CASSRDRGGYTF	TGTGCCAGCAGCAGAGACAGGGGTGGCTACACCTTC
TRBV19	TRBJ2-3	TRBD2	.	CASSILAGAGTDTQYF	TGTGCCAGTAGTATATTAGCGGGGGCCGGCACAGATACGCAGTATTTT
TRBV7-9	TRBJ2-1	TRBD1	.	CASSRTDREPYNEQFF	TGTGCCAGCAGCAGGACCGACAGGGAACCCTACAATGAGCAGTTCTTC
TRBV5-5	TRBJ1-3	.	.	CASSLTGGNTIYF	TGTGCCAGCAGCTTGACAGGGGGAAACACCATATATTTT
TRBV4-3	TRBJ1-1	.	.	CASSQLARGTEAFF	TGCGCCAGCAGCCAACTCGCTCGGGGAACTGAAGCTTTCTTT
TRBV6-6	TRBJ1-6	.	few	CASSSFNSPLHF	TGTGCCAGCAGTTCCTTTAATTCACCCCTCCACTTT
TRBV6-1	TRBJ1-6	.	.	CASSAPDSLNSPLHF	TGTGCCAGCAGTGCTCCAGACAGCCTTAATTCACCCCTCCACTTT
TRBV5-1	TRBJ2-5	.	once	CASRPTSRETQYF	TGCGCCAGCCGCCCGACTAGTCGGGAGACCCAGTACTTC
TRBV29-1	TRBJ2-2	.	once	CSAAQGLAGELFF	TGCAGCGCCGCCCAGGGGCTAGCCGGGGAGCTGTTTTTT
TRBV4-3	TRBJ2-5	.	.	CASSQDASRAQETQYF	TGCGCCAGCAGCCAAGACGCTTCGAGGGCACAAGAGACCCAGTACTTC
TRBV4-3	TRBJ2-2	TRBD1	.	CASSWDRGSAGELFF	TGCGCCAGCAGCTGGGACAGGGGGAGCGCCGGGGAGCTGTTTTTT
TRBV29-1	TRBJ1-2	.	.	CSVYRDGQGYTF	TGCAGCGTTTACCGGGACGGACAGGGCTACACCTTC
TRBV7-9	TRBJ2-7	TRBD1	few	CASSTRGTGDSEQYF	TGTGCCAGCAGCACTAGGGGGACAGGAGATAGTGAGCAGTACTTC
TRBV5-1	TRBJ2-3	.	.	CASSLGWESTDTQYF	TGCGCCAGCAGCTTGGGGTGGGAGAGCACAGATACGCAGTATTTT
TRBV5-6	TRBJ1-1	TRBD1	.	CASSSSGGKIPEAFF	TGTGCCAGCAGCTCCTCAGGGGGAAAGATACCTGAAGCTTTCTTT
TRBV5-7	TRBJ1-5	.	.	CASSWNGQYNQPQHF	TGTGCCAGCAGCTGGAATGGACAGTACAATCAGCCCCAGCATTTT
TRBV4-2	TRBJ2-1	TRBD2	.	CASSQGPSGGDNEQFF	TGTGCCAGCAGCCAAGGTCCTAGCGGGGGGGACAATGAGCAGTTCTTC
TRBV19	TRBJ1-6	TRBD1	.	CASRTGSSPLHF	TGTGCCAGTCGGACAGGCAGCTCACCCCTCCACTTT
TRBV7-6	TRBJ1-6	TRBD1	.	CASSLDVGQGDSPLHF	TGTGCCAGCAGCTTAGATGTGGGACAGGGTGATTCACCCCTCCACTTT
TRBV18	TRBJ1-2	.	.	CASSPDTSNYGYTF	TGTGCCAGCTCTCCCGACACGTCTAACTATGGCTACACCTTC
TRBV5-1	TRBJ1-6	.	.	CASSPTGGLDSPLHF	TGCGCCAGCAGCCCCACCGGGGGGCTAGATTCACCCCTCCACTTT
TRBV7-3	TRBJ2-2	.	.	CASSLEARNTGELFF	TGTGCCAGCAGCTTAGAGGCCCGGAACACCGGGGAGCTGTTTTTT
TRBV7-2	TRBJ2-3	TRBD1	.	CASSSRGPSDTQYF	TGTGCCAGCAGCTCCAGGGGGCCGTCAGATACGCAGTATTTT
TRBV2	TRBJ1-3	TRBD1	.	CASRETGGSGNTIYF	TGTGCCAGCAGGGAAACAGGGGGCTCTGGAAACACCATATATTTT
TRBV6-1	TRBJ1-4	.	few	CASSVHLATNEKLFF	TGTGCCAGCAGCGTACACCTTGCAACTAATGAAAAACTGTTTTTT
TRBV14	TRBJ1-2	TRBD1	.	CASSQDRRTGGDGYTF	TGTGCCAGCAGCCAAGATCGGAGGACAGGGGGAGACGGCTACACCTTC
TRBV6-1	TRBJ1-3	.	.	CASTEGSSGNTIYF	TGTGCCAGCACAGAAGGGAGCTCTGGAAACACCATATATTTT
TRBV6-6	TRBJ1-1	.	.	CASKGDPTEAFF	TGTGCCAGCAAGGGGGACCCCACTGAAGCTTTCTTT
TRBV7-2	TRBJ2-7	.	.	CASSSRTALSYEQYF	TGTGCCAGCAGCTCAAGGACAGCGCTCTCCTACGAGCAGTACTTC
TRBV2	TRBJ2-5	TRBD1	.	CASSDGTGETQYF	TGTGCCAGCAGTGACGGGACAGGGGAGACCCAGTACTTC
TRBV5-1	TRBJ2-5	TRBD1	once	CASSYQTGEETQYF	TGCGCCAGCAGCTATCAGACAGGGGAAGAGACCCAGTACTTC
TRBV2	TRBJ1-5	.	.	CASSEARGRESNQPQHF	TGTGCCAGCAGTGAAGCGCGGGGCCGCGAGAGCAATCAGCCCCAGCATTTT
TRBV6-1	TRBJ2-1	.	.	CASSEILIRDEQFF	TGTGCCAGCAGTGAAATACTTATTCGCGATGAGCAGTTCTTC
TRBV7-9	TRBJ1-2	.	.	CASSLGLGANYGYTF	TGTGCCAGCAGCTTGGGGCTTGGGGCTAACTATGGCTACACCTTC
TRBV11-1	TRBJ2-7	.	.	CASSLEQGYEQYF	TGTGCCAGCAGCTTAGAACAGGGCTACGAGCAGTACTTC
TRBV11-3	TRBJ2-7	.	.	CASSLGGRVSDEQYF	TGTGCCAGCAGCTTAGGAGGCAGGGTCAGCGACGAGCAGTACTTC
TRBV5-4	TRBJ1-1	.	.	CASSATGYTEAFF	TGTGCCAGCAGCGCCACAGGGTACACTGAAGCTTTCTTT
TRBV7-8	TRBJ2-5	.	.	CASSLVPRLETQYF	TGTGCCAGCAGCTTAGTTCCGCGGCTGGAGACCCAGTACTTC
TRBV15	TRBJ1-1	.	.	CATSRDWNSEAFF	TGTGCCACCAGCAGAGATTGGAACAGCGAAGCTTTCTTT
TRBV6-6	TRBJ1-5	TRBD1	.	CASSPTGDRPHQPQHF	TGTGCCAGCAGCCCCACCGGGGACAGGCCTCATCAGCCCCAGCATTTT
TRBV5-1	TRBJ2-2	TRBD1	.	CASSSDRDLNTGELFF	TGCGCCAGCAGCTCTGACAGGGACCTGAACACCGGGGAGCTGTTTTTT
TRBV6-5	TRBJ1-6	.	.	CASSYSAEGVGSPLHF	TGTGCCAGCAGTTACTCGGCCGAAGGGGTAGGTTCACCCCTCCACTTT
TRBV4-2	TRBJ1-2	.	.	CASSQSARAKEEDGYTF	TGTGCCAGCAGCCAGTCAGCAAGGGCCAAAGAGGAGGATGGCTACACCTTC
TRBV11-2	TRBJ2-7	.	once	CASSSQGYEQYF	TGTGCCAGCAGCTCACAGGGCTACGAGCAGTACTTC